A single sample is the source of the 25 T cell receptor beta chains below, sequenced in a study of cytotoxic CD8 clonotypes in ibrutinib-treated CLL. Some clones are missing from TCRdb's copy, which holds only in-frame ones; the method was immunoSEQ multiplex PCR. The data contain about 300,000 clones, approximately 79% of them seen just once; the ten biggest clones take up around 6%. The sample in question was PBMCs, obtained at disease progression, from a patient treated with ibrutinib. The origin of the receptors is a human donor with chronic lymphocytic leukemia.

The chain links TRBV10-3 to TRBJ2-7; unclear D gene. The germline V gene has CDR1 ENHRY and CDR2 SYGVKD. Trimming left V 2 bases short and J 0 bases short, with 14 bases between. The CDR3 sequence is 16 residues long. The CDR3 region is CAISEAWGRDSYEQYF. CDR3 nucleotides: TGTGCCATCAGTGAGGCGTGGGGTAGGGACTCCTACGAGCAGTACTTC.

This CDR3 is CASSELEEVAYGYTF. The CDR3 DNA reads as TGTGCCAGCAGTGAATTAGAGGAGGTGGCCTATGGCTACACCTTC. The gene calls are TRBV2 and TRBJ1-2, with D unclear. CDR1 is SNHLY, CDR2 FYNNEI, per germline. The CDR3 consists of 15 residues. V lost 2 bases and J lost 4, with 14 bases in between.

The rearrangement joins TRBV6-5 to TRBJ2-7, with a tentative D call TRBD2 (6 bases). The V end lost 6 bases, the J end lost 0 bases, and 12 bases lay between the germline ends. Germline V gene lookup returns CDR1 MNHEY and CDR2 SVGAGI. The CDR3 spans 14 residues. CDR3 region: CASRPLASSYEQYF. DNA of the CDR3: TGTGCCAGCAGGCCACTAGCATCCTCCTACGAGCAGTACTTC.

V and J are TRBV27 and TRBJ2-7; 8 bases line up with TRBD2. From germline, CDR1 is MNHEY and CDR2 SMNVEV (reference sequence). The CDR3 is made up of 15 amino acids. Trimming removed 6 bases from V and 1 base from J; junction bases left unmatched: 8. The CDR3 DNA sequence: TGTGCCAGCAGGAGAGCGAGCGGGGGTTCCTACGAGCAGTACTTC. It encodes CASRRASGGSYEQYF.

The CDR3 DNA reads TGTGCCAGCAGTGCTGGGACAGATCTCTATGGCTACACCTTC. Its protein product is CASSAGTDLYGYTF. The V gene is TRBV2, the J gene TRBJ1-2; 7 positions agree with TRBD1. This CDR3 has 14 amino acids. Germline CDR1 is SNHLY and CDR2 is FYNNEI. Unmatched junction bases numbered 6, after V lost 4 bases and J lost 4 bases. Together with reference TRBV2 and TRBJ1-2, the CDR3 gives the full variable domain: EPEVTQTPSHQVTQMGQEVILRCVPISNHLYFYWYRQILGQKVEFLVSFYNNEISEKSEIFDDQFSVERPDGSNFTLKIRSTKLEDSAMYFCASSAGTDLYGYTFGSGTRLTVV.

The chain combines TRBV4-1 with TRBJ1-4; possible D gene TRBD1, 6 bases. Germline V lookup: CDR1 MGHRA, CDR2 YSYEKL. The CDR3 has 14 residues. V gave up 1 base and J gave up 8 bases, with 11 bases separating them. In nucleotides, the CDR3 is TGCGCCAGCAGCCAAGCAGGGGCTTGGGAAAAACTGTTTTTT. Protein product: CASSQAGAWEKLFF.

V usage is TRBV7-3 and J usage is TRBJ1-1; D unclear. This CDR3 comprises 16 residues. V was pared by 5 bases and J by 4 bases, with 20 bases between. CDR1 SGHTA and CDR2 FQGTGA come from the germline V gene. DNA for the CDR3: TGTGCCAGCAGCCCCGCCACGGGTACATTGATCACTGAAGCTTTCTTT. Encoded protein: CASSPATGTLITEAFF.

The genes are TRBV7-9 and TRBJ2-5; D could derive from TRBD1 or TRBD2 (6 bases each). Between the trimmed V and J ends, which lost 2 bases and 5 bases, there was a span of 9 bases. CDR3 length equals 13 residues. Germline lookup yields CDR1 SEHNR and CDR2 FQNEAQ (reference sequence). The CDR3: CASSLRGLETQYF. CDR3 DNA: TGTGCCAGCAGCTTACGGGGGCTGGAGACCCAGTACTTC.

This rearrangement joins TRBV11-2 to TRBJ1-2; 7 positions agree with TRBD1. The V and J ends lost 4 bases and 4 bases, in that order; junction bases with no gene match: 9. Germline assignment: CDR1 SGHAT and CDR2 FQNNGV. The CDR3 covers 15 residues. The DNA of the CDR3 is TGTGCCAGCAGCTCAATGGAAGGACAGGCCTATGGCTACACCTTC. Translating it yields CASSSMEGQAYGYTF.

V and J are TRBV29-1 and TRBJ1-1; tentative D call: TRBD1 (6 bases). The CDR3 extends over 13 amino acids. Germline V gene sequence: CDR1 SQVTM, CDR2 ANQGSEA. Trimming left V 2 bases short and J 2 bases short, with 9 bases between. The DNA for the CDR3 is TGCAGCGTTGAACGGGGGCGTAACACTGAAGCTTTCTTT. It specifies CSVERGRNTEAFF.

The rearrangement joins TRBV19 to TRBJ2-5; 8 bases agree with TRBD2. V dropped 6 bases and J dropped 7; count of bases not matched to a gene: 13. Germline V lookup: CDR1 LNHDA, CDR2 SQIVND (reference sequence). The CDR3 has 15 amino acids. Written as DNA, the CDR3 is TGTGCCAGTAGAGCCTCGGGACTAGAGCATATGACCCAGTACTTC. This gives the protein CASRASGLEHMTQYF.

The chain recombines TRBV4-1 with TRBJ2-7, with D tentatively TRBD1 (5 bases). V lost 3 bases to trimming and J lost 4 bases, with 19 bases between them. This CDR3 contains 16 residues. The germline CDR1 and CDR2 sequences are MGHRA and YSYEKL. CDR3 loop: CASSQLSTVREYEQYF. The CDR3 DNA follows: TGCGCCAGCAGCCAGTTATCGACAGTCAGGGAATACGAGCAGTACTTC.

This sequence joins TRBV4-1 and TRBJ2-1; a weak D match, TRBD1 (5 bases). Germline V lookup: CDR1 MGHRA, CDR2 YSYEKL. V was shortened by 5 bases and J by 5 bases, with 7 bases between the two germline ends. The CDR3 sequence is 12 residues long. DNA of the CDR3: TGCGCCAGCAGCGGGGCCCACAATGAGCAGTTCTTC. Its protein product is CASSGAHNEQFF.

The rearrangement links TRBV29-1 to TRBJ1-3, with D perhaps matching TRBD1 (6 bases). V dropped 7 bases and J dropped 5 bases, with 27 bases sitting between them. The CDR3 contains 17 residues. CDR1 and CDR2 from the germline V gene are SQVTM and ANQGSEA. CDR3 region: CSGRNYRTVRWRNTIYF. For the CDR3, the DNA is TGCAGCGGGAGGAATTACCGGACAGTACGATGGAGAAACACCATATATTTT.

This clone was picked up one time. The chain couples TRBV29-1 to TRBJ2-3; TRBD1 might be the D (6 bases). Germline CDR1 SQVTM, CDR2 ANQGSEA. V was pared by 4 bases and J by 2 bases, with 13 bases between. There are 14 residues in the CDR3. CDR3 DNA: TGCAGCGTTGGGGGTGACAGGATCACAGATACGCAGTATTTT. Residues: CSVGGDRITDTQYF.

The chain has TRBV28 and TRBJ2-1; TRBD2 matches at 9 bases. The CDR3 loop spans 18 amino acids. In germline, CDR1 is MDHEN, CDR2 SYDVKM. With 4 bases clipped from V and 2 bases from J, the junction kept 12 bases outside the gene matches. The CDR3 loop reads CASSYRHPLAGTYNEQFF. The CDR3 DNA sequence: TGTGCCAGCAGTTACCGTCACCCTCTAGCGGGAACCTACAATGAGCAGTTCTTC.

The V and J genes are TRBV28 and TRBJ2-7, with no clear D. This CDR3 has 14 amino acids. The V end was cut by 2 bases, the J end by 2 bases, with 10 bases between. The germline CDR1 and CDR2 sequences are MDHEN and SYDVKM. CDR3 in amino acids: CASSLPTPPYEQYF. Written as DNA, the CDR3 is TGTGCCAGCAGTTTACCGACACCACCCTACGAGCAGTACTTC. Together with reference TRBV28 and TRBJ2-7, the CDR3 gives the full variable domain: DVKVTQSSRYLVKRTGEKVFLECVQDMDHENMFWYRQDPGLGLRLIYFSYDVKMKEKGDIPEGYSVSREKKERFSLILESASTNQTSMYLCASSLPTPPYEQYFGPGTRLTVT.

The chain carries TRBV5-4 and TRBJ1-6; no definite D call. This CDR3 comprises 13 residues. CDR1 and CDR2 from the germline V gene are SGHNT and YYREEE (reference sequence). V lost 3 bases and J 5 bases, leaving 6 bases between the germline ends. The CDR3 reads CASSYQDNSPLHF. The CDR3 region has the DNA TGTGCCAGCAGCTATCAGGATAATTCACCCCTCCACTTT. The full variable domain, with the rest looked up from reference TRBV5-4 and TRBJ1-6, is ETGVTQSPTHLIKTRGQQVTLRCSSQSGHNTVSWYQQALGQGPQFIFQYYREEENGRGNFPPRFSGLQFPNYSSELNVNALELDDSALYLCASSYQDNSPLHFGNGTRLTVT.

This sequence joins TRBV6-5 and TRBJ2-7, with D maybe TRBD2 (5 bases). The germline CDR1 and CDR2 sequences are MNHEY and SVGAGI. This CDR3 is 12 amino acids long. V lost 5 bases and J 6 bases, leaving 11 bases between the germline ends. The CDR3 is CASSLGRGEQYF. The CDR3 nucleotides are TGTGCCAGCAGTCTCGGACGGGGCGAGCAGTACTTC.

The chain carries TRBV11-2 and TRBJ1-2; D gene uncertain. V was clipped by 2 bases and J by 4 bases, with 8 bases between them. CDR3 length equals 13 residues. Germline assignment: CDR1 SGHAT and CDR2 FQNNGV. CDR3: CASSLLRLYGYTF. The CDR3, as DNA: TGTGCCAGCAGCTTACTTCGGCTCTATGGCTACACCTTC.

This clone was observed a few times. The chain carries TRBV28 and TRBJ2-7, with 10 bases matching TRBD2. The length of the CDR3 is 15 residues. The trim removed 5 bases at V and 7 bases at J, leaving 11 bases unmatched. Per germline, CDR1 MDHEN and CDR2 SYDVKM. The CDR3 sequence is CASSPETSGLGEQYF. As DNA, the CDR3 is TGTGCCAGCAGTCCGGAGACTAGCGGGTTAGGTGAGCAGTACTTC. Filled out from reference TRBV28 and TRBJ2-7, the complete variable domain reads DVKVTQSSRYLVKRTGEKVFLECVQDMDHENMFWYRQDPGLGLRLIYFSYDVKMKEKGDIPEGYSVSREKKERFSLILESASTNQTSMYLCASSPETSGLGEQYFGPGTRLTVT.

The chain carries TRBV10-3 and TRBJ2-3; TRBD2 might be the D (5 bases). Germline V gene lookup returns CDR1 ENHRY and CDR2 SYGVKD. The length of the CDR3 is 13 residues. V lost 9 bases and J 0 bases, leaving 10 bases between the germline ends. In nucleotides, the CDR3 is TGTGCCATGGGAGCGGAAAGCACAGATACGCAGTATTTT. It specifies CAMGAESTDTQYF.

This chain joins TRBV18 and TRBJ2-7; 13 bases agree with TRBD2. V lost 6 bases and J lost 5; bases outside the gene matches: 7. The CDR3 covers 15 residues. CDR1 KGHSH and CDR2 LQKENI come from the germline V gene. For the CDR3, the DNA is TGTGCCAGCTCCCCCGGACTAGCGGGGGCCAACGAGCAGTACTTC. Its translation is CASSPGLAGANEQYF. Full variable domain (remainder filled in from reference TRBV18 and TRBJ2-7): NAGVMQNPRHLVRRRGQEARLRCSPMKGHSHVYWYRQLPEEGLKFMVYLQKENIIDESGMPKERFSAEFPKEGPSILRIQQVVRGDSAAYFCASSPGLAGANEQYFGPGTRLTVT.

This clone was counted only a few times. V and J are TRBV6-5 and TRBJ2-3; 8 nucleotides align to TRBD2. Looked up from germline, CDR1 is MNHEY and CDR2 is SVGAGI. The CDR3 totals 13 residues. V shed 9 bases and J 3 bases; nucleotides not matched to a gene: 5. The CDR3 DNA reads as TGTGCCAGTAAGCGGGAGATTACAGATACGCAGTATTTT. This encodes CASKREITDTQYF.

CDR3 residues: CASSWPGRRQETQYF. As DNA, the CDR3 is TGCGCCAGCAGCTGGCCTGGACGGCGCCAAGAGACCCAGTACTTC. The rearrangement links TRBV5-1 to TRBJ2-5; D remains unclear. The V gene's germline CDR1 is SGHRS and CDR2 YFSETQ. The CDR3 totals 15 residues. The V gene lost 3 bases and the J gene lost 1 base, with 13 bases spanning the gap.